One TCR beta chain is described in this entry. Deletions cut 6 bases from V and 5 bases from J, with 6 bases between. This CDR3 comprises 11 residues. From germline, CDR1 is MDHEN and CDR2 SYDVKM. Treatment of any kind had been given to no patient before thyroid surgery. TCRdb re-processed the PCR reads through MiXCR. The sample records around 64,000 clones, approximately 4.1% being singletons. These data are taken from a study of metastatic and nonmetastatic thyroid tumors. Across the study: Repertoire comparison spanned blood and tumor or nodule tissue of malignant and benign thyroid patients.

The sample consisted of blood. V usage is TRBV28 and J usage is TRBJ2-3; D is unclear. This sequence originates from a female donor with papillary thyroid cancer or a benign thyroid nodule (not recorded which). Some clones in this sample may be carry-over from other donors' samples. CDR3 sequence: CASSYRDTQYF. The CDR3 DNA reads as TGTGCCAGCAGCTACAGAGATACGCAGTATTTT.